Reported below is one T cell receptor (beta chain). As yet, its antigen is unknown. CDR1 and CDR2 from the germline V gene are SGHAT and FQDESV (reference sequence). V lost 4 bases to trimming and J lost 2 bases, with 19 bases between them. This CDR3 is 17 amino acids long. This sample is drawn from a study of cytomegalovirus exposure and HLA in healthy donors. On the study more broadly: The study placed around 80% of its approximately 430 genotyped donors in the Caucasian-associated ancestry cluster.

PCR amplification relied on 60 Vbeta primers (plus 13 Jbeta primers). Profiling relied on immunoSEQ multiplex PCR, and the TCRdb table lists in-frame clones only, not all of them. The sample gives 120,000 to 150,000 clones, 79% of which show up once; less than 8% is in the top ten. Study-level points and caveats: For most TCR beta V segments, an earlier analysis put the productive rate at about 87% or about 30% of the time.

The sequenced sample consisted of PBMCs. The origin of this receptor is a woman aged 40 to 55 in good health and CMV-seropositive. The chain carries TRBV11-1 and TRBJ2-3; a weak D match, TRBD2 (6 bases). CDR3 loop: CASSWGERAGVTDTQYF. DNA of the CDR3: TGTGCCAGCAGCTGGGGGGAGAGGGCCGGGGTCACAGATACGCAGTATTTT.